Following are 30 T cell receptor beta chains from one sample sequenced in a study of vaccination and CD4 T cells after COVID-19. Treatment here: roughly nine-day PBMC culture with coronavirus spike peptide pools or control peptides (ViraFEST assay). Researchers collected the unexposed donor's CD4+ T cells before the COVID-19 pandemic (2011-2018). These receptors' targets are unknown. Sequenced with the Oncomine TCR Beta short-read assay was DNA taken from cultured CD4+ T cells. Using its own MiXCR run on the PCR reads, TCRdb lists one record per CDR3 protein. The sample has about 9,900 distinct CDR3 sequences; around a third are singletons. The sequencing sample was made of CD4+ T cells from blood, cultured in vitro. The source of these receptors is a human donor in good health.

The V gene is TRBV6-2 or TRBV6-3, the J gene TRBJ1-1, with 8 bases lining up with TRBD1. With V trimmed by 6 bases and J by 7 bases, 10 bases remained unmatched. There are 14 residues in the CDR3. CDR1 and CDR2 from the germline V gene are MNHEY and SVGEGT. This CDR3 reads CASSYMTGALEAFF. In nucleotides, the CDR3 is TGTGCCAGCAGCTACATGACAGGGGCCCTTGAAGCTTTCTTT.

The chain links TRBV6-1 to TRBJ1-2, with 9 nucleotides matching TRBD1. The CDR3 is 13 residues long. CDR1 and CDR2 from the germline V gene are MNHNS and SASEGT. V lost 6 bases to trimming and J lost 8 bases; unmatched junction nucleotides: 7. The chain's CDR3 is CASSSGQGEGYTF. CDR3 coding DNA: TGTGCCAGCAGCTCGGGACAGGGAGAGGGCTACACCTTC.

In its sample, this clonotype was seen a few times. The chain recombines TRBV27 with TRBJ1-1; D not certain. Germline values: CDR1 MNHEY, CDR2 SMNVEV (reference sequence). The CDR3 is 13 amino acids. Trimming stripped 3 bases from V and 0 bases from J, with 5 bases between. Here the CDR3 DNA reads TGTGCCAGCAGTTTTGGAATGAACACTGAAGCTTTCTTT. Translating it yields CASSFGMNTEAFF.

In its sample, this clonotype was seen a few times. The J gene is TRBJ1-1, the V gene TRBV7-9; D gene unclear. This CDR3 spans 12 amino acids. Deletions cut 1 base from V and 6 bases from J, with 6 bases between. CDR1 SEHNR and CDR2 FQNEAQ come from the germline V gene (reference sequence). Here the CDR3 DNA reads TGTGCCAGCAGCTTAGGGGTAGCTGAAGCTTTCTTT. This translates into CASSLGVAEAFF.

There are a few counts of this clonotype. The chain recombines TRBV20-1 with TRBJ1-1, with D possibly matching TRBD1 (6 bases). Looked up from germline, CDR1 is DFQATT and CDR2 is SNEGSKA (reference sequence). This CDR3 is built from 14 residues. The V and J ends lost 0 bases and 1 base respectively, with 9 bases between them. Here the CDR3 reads CSAREGAANTEAFF. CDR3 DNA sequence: TGCAGTGCTAGAGAGGGGGCAGCGAACACTGAAGCTTTCTTT.

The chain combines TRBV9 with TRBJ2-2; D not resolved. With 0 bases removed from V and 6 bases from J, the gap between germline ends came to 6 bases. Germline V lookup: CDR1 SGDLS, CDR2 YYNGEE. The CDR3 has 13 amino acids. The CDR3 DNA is TGTGCCAGCAGCGTAGTGCCGGCCGGGGAGCTGTTTTTT. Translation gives CASSVVPAGELFF.

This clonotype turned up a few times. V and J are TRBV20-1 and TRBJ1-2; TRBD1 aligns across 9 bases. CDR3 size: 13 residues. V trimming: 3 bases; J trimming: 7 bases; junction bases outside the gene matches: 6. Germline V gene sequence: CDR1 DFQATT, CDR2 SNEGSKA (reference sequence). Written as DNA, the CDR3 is TGCAGTGCTAGGAAACAGGGGGCGGGTGGCTACACCTTC. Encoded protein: CSARKQGAGGYTF.

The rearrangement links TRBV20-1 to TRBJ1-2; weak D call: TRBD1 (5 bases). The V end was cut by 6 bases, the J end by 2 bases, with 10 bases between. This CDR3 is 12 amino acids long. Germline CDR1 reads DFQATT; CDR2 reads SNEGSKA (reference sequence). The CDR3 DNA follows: TGCAGTGCCGGCAGGGAGAACTATGGCTACACCTTC. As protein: CSAGRENYGYTF.

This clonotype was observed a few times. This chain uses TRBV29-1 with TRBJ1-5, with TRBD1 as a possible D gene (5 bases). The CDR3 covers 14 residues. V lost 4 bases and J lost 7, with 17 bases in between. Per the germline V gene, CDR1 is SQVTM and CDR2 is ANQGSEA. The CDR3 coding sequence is TGCAGCGTTGTTCAGGGAGTCGGAGTACAGCCCCAGCATTTT. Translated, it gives CSVVQGVGVQPQHF.

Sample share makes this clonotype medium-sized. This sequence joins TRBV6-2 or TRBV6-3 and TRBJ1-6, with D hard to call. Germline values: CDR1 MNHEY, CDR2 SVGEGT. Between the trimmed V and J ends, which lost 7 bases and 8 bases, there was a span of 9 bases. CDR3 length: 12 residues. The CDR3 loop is CASNDVYSPLHF. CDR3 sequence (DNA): TGTGCCAGCAATGACGTATATTCACCCCTCCACTTT.

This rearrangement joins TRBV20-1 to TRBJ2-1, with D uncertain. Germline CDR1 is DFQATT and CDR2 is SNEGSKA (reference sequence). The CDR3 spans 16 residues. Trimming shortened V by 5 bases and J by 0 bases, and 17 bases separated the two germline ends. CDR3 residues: CSAPPPPKYSYNEQFF. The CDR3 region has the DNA TGCAGTGCTCCCCCCCCCCCCAAATACTCCTACAATGAGCAGTTCTTC.

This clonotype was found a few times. The DNA of the CDR3 is TGTGCCAGCAGATACACAGGCAACTATGGCTACACCTTC. This sequence encodes CASRYTGNYGYTF. This chain links TRBV6-5 with TRBJ1-2; D is possibly TRBD1 (5 bases). V was pared by 6 bases and J by 2 bases, with 10 bases between. CDR3 length: 13 amino acids. Germline V gene lookup returns CDR1 MNHEY and CDR2 SVGAGI.

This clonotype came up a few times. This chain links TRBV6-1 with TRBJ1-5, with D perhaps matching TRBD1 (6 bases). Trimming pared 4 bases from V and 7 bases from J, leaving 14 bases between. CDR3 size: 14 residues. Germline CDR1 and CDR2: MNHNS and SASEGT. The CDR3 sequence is CASSVRGNGQPQHF. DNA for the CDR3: TGTGCCAGCAGTGTAAGGGGGAACGGGCAGCCCCAGCATTTT.

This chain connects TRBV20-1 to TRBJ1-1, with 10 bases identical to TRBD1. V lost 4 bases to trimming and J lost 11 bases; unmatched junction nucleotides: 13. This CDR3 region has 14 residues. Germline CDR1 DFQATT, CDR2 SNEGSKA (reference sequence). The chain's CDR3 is CSAKETGGVRAAFF. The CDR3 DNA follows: TGCAGTGCTAAAGAGACAGGGGGCGTTCGGGCGGCTTTCTTT.

CDR3 DNA: TGTGCCAGCAGCACGGATGCCGGGGAGCTGTTTTTT. It encodes CASSTDAGELFF. The chain joins TRBV5-8 to TRBJ2-2; no definite D call. Germline loops: CDR1 SGHTS, CDR2 YDEGEE. This CDR3 has 12 residues. Trimming took off 4 bases at V and 6 bases at J, with 7 bases between the two ends. Combining the CDR3 with reference TRBV5-8 and TRBJ2-2 gives the whole variable domain EAGVTQSPTHLIKTRGQQATLRCSPISGHTSVYWYQQALGLGLQFLLWYDEGEERNRGNFPPRFSGRQFPNYSSELNVNALELEDSALYLCASSTDAGELFFGEGSRLTVL.

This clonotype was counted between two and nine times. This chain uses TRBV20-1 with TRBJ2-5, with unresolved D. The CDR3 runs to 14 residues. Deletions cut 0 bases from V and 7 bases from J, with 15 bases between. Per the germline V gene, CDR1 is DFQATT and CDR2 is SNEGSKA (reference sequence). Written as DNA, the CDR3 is TGCAGTGCTAGAGATTCGAGCGCCCCTGGGACCCAGTACTTC. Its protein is CSARDSSAPGTQYF.

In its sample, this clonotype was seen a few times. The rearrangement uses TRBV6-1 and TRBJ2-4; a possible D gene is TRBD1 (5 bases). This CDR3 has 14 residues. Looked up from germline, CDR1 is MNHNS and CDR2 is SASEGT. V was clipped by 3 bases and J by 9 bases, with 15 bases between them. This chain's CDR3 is CASSDQGSPSIQYF. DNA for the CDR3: TGTGCCAGCAGTGATCAGGGCAGCCCGAGCATTCAGTACTTC.

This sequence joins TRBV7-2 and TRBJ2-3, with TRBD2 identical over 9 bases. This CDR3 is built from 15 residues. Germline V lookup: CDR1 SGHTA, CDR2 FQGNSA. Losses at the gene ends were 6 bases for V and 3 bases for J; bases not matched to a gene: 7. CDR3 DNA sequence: TGTGCCAGCAGTCCGGGACTAGCTATGACAGATACGCAGTATTTT. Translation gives CASSPGLAMTDTQYF.

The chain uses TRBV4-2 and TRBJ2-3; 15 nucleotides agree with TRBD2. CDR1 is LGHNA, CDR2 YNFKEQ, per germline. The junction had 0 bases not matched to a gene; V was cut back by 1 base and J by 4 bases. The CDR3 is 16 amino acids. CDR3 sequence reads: CASSQGTSGGADTQYF. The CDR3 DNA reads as TGTGCCAGCAGCCAAGGGACTAGCGGGGGGGCAGATACGCAGTATTTT.

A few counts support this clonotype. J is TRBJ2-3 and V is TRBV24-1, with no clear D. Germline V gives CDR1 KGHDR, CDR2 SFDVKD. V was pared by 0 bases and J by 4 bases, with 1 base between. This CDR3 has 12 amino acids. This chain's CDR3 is CATSDLADTQYF. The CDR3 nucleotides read TGTGCCACCAGTGATTTGGCAGATACGCAGTATTTT.

CDR3 nucleotide sequence: TGTGCCAGCAGTTACCACGGTGCGGGGGGGAACACTGAAGCTTTCTTT. Amino acids: CASSYHGAGGNTEAFF. The chain combines TRBV6-5 with TRBJ1-1; maybe TRBD1 (5 bases). Trimming removed 2 bases from V and 1 base from J, with 14 bases in between. The CDR3 totals 16 residues. Per germline, CDR1 MNHEY and CDR2 SVGAGI.

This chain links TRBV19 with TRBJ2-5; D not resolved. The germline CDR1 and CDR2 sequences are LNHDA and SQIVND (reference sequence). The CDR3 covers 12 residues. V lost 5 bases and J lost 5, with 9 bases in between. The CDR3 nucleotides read TGTGCCAGTAGTGCAACACTGGAGACCCAGTACTTC. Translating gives CASSATLETQYF. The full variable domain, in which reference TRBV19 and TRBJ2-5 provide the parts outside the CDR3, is DGGITQSPKYLFRKEGQNVTLSCEQNLNHDAMYWYRQDPGQGLRLIYYSQIVNDFQKGDIAEGYSVSREKKESFPLTVTSAQKNPTAFYLCASSATLETQYFGPGTRLLVL.

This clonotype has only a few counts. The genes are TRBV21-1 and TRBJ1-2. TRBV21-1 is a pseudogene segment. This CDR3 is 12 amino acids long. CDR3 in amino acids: CASSKAIYGYTF. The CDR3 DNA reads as TGTGCCAGCAGCAAAGCCATATATGGCTACACCTTC.

CDR3 residues: CASSQEGTGSYGYTF. CDR3 coding DNA: TGTGCCAGCAGCCAAGAAGGGACAGGGAGCTATGGCTACACCTTC. This chain connects TRBV4-2 to TRBJ1-2, with TRBD1 matching over 9 bases. The CDR3 loop spans 15 amino acids. The V and J ends lost 0 bases and 4 bases, in that order; junction bases with no gene match: 3. The V gene's germline CDR1 is LGHNA and CDR2 YNFKEQ.

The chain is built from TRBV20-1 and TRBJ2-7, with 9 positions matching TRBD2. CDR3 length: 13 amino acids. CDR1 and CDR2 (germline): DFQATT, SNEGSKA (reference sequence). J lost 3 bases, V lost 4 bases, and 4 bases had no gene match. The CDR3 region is CSATSGVYYEQYF. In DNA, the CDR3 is TGCAGTGCTACTAGCGGGGTTTACTACGAGCAGTACTTC.

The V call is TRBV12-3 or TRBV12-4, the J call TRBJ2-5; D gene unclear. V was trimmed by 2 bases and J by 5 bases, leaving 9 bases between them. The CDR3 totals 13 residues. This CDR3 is CASSLRILETQYF. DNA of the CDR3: TGTGCCAGCAGTTTAAGGATTTTGGAGACCCAGTACTTC.

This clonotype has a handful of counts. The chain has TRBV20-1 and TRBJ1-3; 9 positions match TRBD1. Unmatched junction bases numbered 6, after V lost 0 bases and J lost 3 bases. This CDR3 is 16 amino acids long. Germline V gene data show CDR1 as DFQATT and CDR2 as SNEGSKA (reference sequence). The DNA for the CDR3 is TGCAGTGCTAGAGACCCCGGGACAGGGCATGGAAACACCATATATTTT. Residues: CSARDPGTGHGNTIYF.

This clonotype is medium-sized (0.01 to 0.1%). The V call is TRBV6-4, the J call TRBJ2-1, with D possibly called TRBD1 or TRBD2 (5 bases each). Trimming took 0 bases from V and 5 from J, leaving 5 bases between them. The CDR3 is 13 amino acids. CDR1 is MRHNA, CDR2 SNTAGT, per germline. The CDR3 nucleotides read TGTGCCAGCAGTGACTCGGGACACAATGAGCAGTTCTTC. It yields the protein CASSDSGHNEQFF.

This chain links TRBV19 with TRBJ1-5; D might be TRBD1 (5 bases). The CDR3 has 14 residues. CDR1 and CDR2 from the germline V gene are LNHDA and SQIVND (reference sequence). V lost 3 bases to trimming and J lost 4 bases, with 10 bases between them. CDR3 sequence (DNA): TGTGCCAGTAGTATTGTGACAGCTAATCAGCCCCAGCATTTT. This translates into CASSIVTANQPQHF.

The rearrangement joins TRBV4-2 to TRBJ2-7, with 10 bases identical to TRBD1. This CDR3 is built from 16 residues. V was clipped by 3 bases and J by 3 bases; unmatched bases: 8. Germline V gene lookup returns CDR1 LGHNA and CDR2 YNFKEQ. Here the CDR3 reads CASSQDRGRGYYEQYF. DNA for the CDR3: TGTGCCAGCAGCCAGGACAGGGGGAGGGGATACTACGAGCAGTACTTC.